The T cell receptor (beta chain) under discussion was sequenced for a study of cytomegalovirus exposure and HLA in healthy donors. Regarding the study as a whole: Despite most TCR sequences being rare, some public TCRs occurred in many donors.

Comments on this clone: Its matching antigen is unknown.

From germline, CDR1 is GTSNPN and CDR2 SVGIG (reference sequence). The CDR3 is 12 residues long. V lost 5 bases to trimming and J lost 8 bases, with 15 bases between them. PCR employed 60 Vbeta and 13 Jbeta primers. Assay used: immunoSEQ multiplex PCR; TCRdb lists only in-frame clones, some missing. The sample holds about 140,000 clones, about 75% seen once. The chain links TRBV30 to TRBJ1-2, with D perhaps matching TRBD1 (6 bases). The TCR comes from a middle-aged man in good health and CMV-seronegative. Sequenced material: PBMCs. This chain's CDR3 is CAWGTGQSGYTF. CDR3 DNA: TGTGCCTGGGGAACAGGGCAAAGCGGCTACACCTTC.